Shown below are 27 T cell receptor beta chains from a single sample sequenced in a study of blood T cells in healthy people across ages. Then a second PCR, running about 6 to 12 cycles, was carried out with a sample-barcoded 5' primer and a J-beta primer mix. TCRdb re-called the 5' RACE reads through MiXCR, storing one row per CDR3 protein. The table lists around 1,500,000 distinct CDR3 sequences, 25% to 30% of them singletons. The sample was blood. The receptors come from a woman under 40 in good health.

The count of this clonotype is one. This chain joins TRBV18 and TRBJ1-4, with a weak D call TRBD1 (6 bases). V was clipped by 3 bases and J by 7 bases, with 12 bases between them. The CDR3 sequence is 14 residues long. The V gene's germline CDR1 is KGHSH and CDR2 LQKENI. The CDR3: CASSPGQGFEKLFF. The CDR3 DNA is TGTGCCAGCTCACCTGGTCAGGGGTTTGAAAAACTGTTTTTT.

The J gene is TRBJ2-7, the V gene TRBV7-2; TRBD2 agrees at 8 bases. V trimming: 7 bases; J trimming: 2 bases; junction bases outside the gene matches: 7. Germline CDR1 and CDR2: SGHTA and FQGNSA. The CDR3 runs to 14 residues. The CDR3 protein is CASKASGLTYEQYF. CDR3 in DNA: TGTGCCAGCAAAGCTAGCGGGCTAACCTACGAGCAGTACTTC.

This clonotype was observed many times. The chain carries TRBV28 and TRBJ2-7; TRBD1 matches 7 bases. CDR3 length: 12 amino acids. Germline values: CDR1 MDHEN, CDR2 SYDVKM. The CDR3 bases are TGTGCTGCGACAGGGCTTAACGACGAGCAGTACTTC. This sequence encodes CAATGLNDEQYF.

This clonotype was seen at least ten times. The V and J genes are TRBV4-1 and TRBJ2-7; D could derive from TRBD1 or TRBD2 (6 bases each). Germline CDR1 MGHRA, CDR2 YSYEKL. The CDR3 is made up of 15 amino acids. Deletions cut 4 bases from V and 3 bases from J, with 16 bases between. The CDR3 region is CASSPAPGAFYEQYF. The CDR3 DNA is TGCGCCAGCAGCCCTGCTCCGGGGGCGTTCTACGAGCAGTACTTC.

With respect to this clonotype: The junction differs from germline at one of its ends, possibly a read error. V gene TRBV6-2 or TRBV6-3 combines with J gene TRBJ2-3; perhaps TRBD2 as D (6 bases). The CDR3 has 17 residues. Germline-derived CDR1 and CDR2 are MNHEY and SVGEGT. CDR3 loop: CASSYSTSLVFTDTQCF. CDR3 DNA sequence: TGTGCCAGCAGTTACTCGACTAGTTTGGTGTTCACAGATACGCAGTGTTTT.

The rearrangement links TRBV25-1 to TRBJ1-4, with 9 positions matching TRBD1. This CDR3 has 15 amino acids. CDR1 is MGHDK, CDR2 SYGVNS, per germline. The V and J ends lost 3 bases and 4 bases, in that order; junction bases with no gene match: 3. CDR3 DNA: TGTGCCAGCAGTGACCCGGGACAGGGTAATGAAAAACTGTTTTTT. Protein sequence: CASSDPGQGNEKLFF.

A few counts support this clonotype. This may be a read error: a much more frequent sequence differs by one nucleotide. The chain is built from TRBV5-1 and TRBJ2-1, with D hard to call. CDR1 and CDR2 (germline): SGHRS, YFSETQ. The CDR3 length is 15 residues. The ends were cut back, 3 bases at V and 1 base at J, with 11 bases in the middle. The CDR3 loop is CASSWATGSYNEQFF. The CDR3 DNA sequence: TGCGCCAGCAGCTGGGCCACCGGGTCCTACAATGAGCAGTTCTTC.

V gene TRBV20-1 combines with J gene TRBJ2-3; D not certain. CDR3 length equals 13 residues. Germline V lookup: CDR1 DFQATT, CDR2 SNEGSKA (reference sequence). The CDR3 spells CRAPDGSTDTQYF. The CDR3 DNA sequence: TGCAGGGCCCCGGACGGTAGCACAGATACGCAGTATTTT.

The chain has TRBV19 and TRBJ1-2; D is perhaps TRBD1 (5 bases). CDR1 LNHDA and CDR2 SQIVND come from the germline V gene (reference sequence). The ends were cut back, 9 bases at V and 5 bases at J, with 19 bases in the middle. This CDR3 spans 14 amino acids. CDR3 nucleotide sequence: TGTGCCAGCGCTCAACCCGGGACGGAGTATGGCTACACCTTC. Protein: CASAQPGTEYGYTF.

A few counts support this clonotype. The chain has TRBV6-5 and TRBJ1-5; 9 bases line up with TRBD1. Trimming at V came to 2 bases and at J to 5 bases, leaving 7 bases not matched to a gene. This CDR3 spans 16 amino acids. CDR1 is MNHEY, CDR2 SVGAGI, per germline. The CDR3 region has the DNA TGTGCCAGCAGTTACAGTTGGACAGGGGAAGATCAGCCCCAGCATTTT. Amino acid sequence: CASSYSWTGEDQPQHF.

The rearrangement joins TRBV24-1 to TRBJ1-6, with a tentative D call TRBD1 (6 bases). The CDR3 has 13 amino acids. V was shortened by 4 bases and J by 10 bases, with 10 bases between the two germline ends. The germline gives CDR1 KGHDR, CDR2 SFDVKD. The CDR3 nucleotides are TGTGCCACCAGTGAGACAGGTATCTCACCCCTCCACTTT. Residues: CATSETGISPLHF.

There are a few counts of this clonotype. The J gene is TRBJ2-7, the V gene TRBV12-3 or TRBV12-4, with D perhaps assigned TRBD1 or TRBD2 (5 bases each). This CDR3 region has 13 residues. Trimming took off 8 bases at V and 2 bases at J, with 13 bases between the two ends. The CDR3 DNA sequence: TGTGCCAGCTCCGGGACGGCCGCCTACGAGCAGTACTTC. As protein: CASSGTAAYEQYF.

This CDR3 is CAGSTGYSYGYTF. CDR3 nucleotides: TGTGCCGGCTCGACAGGGTATTCCTATGGCTACACCTTC. This chain links TRBV28 with TRBJ1-2, with TRBD1 identical over 7 bases. CDR3 length: 13 amino acids. CDR1 MDHEN and CDR2 SYDVKM come from the germline V gene. Losses at the gene ends were 11 bases for V and 4 bases for J; bases not matched to a gene: 10.

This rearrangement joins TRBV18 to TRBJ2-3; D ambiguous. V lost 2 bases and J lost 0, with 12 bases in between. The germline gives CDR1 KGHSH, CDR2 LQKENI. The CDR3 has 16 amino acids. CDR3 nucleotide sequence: TGTGCCAGCTCACCAAGATTGTCTTTAAGCACAGATACGCAGTATTTT. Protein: CASSPRLSLSTDTQYF.

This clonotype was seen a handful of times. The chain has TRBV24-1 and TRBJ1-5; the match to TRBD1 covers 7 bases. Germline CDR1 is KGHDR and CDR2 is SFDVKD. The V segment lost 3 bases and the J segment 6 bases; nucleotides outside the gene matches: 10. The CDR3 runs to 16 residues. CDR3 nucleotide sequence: TGTGCCACCAGTGATGGATCTACAGGGGCCCCTCAGCCCCAGCATTTT. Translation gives CATSDGSTGAPQPQHF.

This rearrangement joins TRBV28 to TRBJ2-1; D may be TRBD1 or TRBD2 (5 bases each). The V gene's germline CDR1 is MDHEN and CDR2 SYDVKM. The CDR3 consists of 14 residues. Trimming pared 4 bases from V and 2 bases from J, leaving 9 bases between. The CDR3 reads CASSSGTPYNEQFF. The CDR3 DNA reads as TGTGCCAGCAGTTCTGGGACCCCCTACAATGAGCAGTTCTTC.

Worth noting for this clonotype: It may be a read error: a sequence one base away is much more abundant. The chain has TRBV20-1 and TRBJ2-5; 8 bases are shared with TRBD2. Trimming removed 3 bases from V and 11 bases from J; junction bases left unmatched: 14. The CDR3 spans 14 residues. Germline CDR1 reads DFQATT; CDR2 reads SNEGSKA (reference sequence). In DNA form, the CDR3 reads TGCAGTGCTAGGCCGACTAGCGAGTACAATGAGCAGTACTTC. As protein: CSARPTSEYNEQYF.

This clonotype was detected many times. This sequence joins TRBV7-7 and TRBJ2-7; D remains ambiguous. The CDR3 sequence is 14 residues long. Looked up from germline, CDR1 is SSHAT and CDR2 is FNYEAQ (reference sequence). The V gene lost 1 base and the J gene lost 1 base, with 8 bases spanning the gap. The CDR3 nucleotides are TGTGCCAGCAGCTTAGGCCCCGGATCCTACGAGCAGTACTTC. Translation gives CASSLGPGSYEQYF.

As DNA, the CDR3 is TGTGCCAGCAGCTTTCCAGAAAGCACAGATACGCAGTATTTT. It specifies CASSFPESTDTQYF. The V gene is TRBV5-6, the J gene TRBJ2-3; no reliable D call. Germline V gene lookup returns CDR1 SGHDT and CDR2 YYEEEE. V lost 2 bases and J 0 bases, leaving 7 bases between the germline ends. The CDR3 spans 14 residues.

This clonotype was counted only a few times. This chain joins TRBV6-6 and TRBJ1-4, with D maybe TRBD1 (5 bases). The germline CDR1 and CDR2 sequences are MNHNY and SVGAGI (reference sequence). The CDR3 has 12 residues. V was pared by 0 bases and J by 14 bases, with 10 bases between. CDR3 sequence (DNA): TGTGCCAGCAGTTACTCATCGGACAAGCTGTTTTTT. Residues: CASSYSSDKLFF.

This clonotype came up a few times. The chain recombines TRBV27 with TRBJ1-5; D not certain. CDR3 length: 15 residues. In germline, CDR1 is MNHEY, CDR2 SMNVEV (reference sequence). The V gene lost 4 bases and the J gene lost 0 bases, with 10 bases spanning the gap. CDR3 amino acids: CASSSRTYSNQPQHF. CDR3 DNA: TGTGCCAGCAGTTCCAGGACGTATAGCAATCAGCCCCAGCATTTT.

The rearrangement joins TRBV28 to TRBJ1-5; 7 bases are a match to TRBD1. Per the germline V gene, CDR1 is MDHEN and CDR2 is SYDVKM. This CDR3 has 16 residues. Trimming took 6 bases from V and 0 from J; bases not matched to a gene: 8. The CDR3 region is CASRTVGQISNQPQHF. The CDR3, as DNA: TGTGCCAGCAGAACCGTGGGACAGATTAGCAATCAGCCCCAGCATTTT. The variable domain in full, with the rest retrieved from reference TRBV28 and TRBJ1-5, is DVKVTQSSRYLVKRTGEKVFLECVQDMDHENMFWYRQDPGLGLRLIYFSYDVKMKEKGDIPEGYSVSREKKERFSLILESASTNQTSMYLCASRTVGQISNQPQHFGDGTRLSIL.

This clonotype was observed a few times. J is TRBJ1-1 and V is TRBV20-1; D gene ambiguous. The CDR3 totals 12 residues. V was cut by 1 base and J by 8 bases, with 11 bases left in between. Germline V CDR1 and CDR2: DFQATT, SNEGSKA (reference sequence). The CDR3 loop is CSARGPVPEAFF. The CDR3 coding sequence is TGCAGTGCTAGAGGCCCGGTCCCCGAAGCTTTCTTT.

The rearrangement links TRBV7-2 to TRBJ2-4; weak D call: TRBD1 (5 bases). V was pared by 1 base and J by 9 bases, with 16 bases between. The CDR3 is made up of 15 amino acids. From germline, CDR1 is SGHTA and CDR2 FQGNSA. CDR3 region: CASSLDRQPVRIQYF. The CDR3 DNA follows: TGTGCCAGCAGCTTAGATCGACAGCCTGTACGCATTCAGTACTTC.

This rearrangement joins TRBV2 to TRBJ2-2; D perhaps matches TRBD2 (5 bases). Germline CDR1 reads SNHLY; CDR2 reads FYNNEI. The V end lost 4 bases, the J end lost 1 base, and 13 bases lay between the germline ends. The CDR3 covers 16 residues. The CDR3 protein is CASSGSRTLNTGELFF. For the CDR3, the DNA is TGTGCCAGCAGTGGCTCACGGACTTTGAACACCGGGGAGCTGTTTTTT.

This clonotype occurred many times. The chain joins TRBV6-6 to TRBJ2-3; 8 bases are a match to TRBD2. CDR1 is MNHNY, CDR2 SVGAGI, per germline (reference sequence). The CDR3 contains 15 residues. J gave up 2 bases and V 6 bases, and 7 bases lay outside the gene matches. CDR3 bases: TGTGCCAGCAGCCGGACTAGCCGGACCACAGATACGCAGTATTTT. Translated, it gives CASSRTSRTTDTQYF.

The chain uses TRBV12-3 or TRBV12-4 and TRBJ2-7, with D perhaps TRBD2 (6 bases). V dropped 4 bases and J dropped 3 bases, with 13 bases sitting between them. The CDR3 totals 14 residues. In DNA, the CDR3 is TGTGCCAGCAGTTCAGATAGCGGATTCTACGAGCAGTACTTC. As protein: CASSSDSGFYEQYF.